The 10 T cell receptor beta chains given below trace back to one sample, sequenced in a study of T cell responses to AZD1222 COVID-19 vaccine. Profiled with immunoSEQ multiplex PCR; TCRdb holds only in-frame clones, not every one. The sample lists around 100,000 clones; more than 90% were seen once. The material was peripheral blood, obtained on day 0 of AZD1222 vaccination. The receptors derive from an adult in good health.

The chain carries TRBV4-3 and TRBJ2-3, with 7 bases matching TRBD1. The V gene's germline CDR1 is LGHNA and CDR2 YSLEER. CDR3 size: 12 residues. V dropped 4 bases and J dropped 10; count of bases not matched to a gene: 5. The CDR3 here is CASSLSGTAQYF. The CDR3 DNA reads as TGCGCCAGCAGCCTTTCCGGGACAGCGCAGTATTTT.

The chain combines TRBV5-1 with TRBJ2-1; D is undetermined. The ends were cut back, 1 base at V and 5 bases at J, with 13 bases in the middle. The germline V gene has CDR1 SGHRS and CDR2 YFSETQ. This CDR3 has 15 residues. This CDR3 reads CASSLQVPNHNEQFF. The CDR3 coding sequence is TGCGCCAGCAGCTTGCAAGTGCCTAACCACAATGAGCAGTTCTTC.

The chain carries TRBV7-2 and TRBJ1-4; 8 bases agree with TRBD1. Germline CDR1 and CDR2: SGHTA and FQGNSA. Unmatched junction bases numbered 7, after V lost 5 bases and J lost 8 bases. This CDR3 contains 14 residues. For the CDR3, the DNA is TGTGCCAGCAGCCGGGACAGGAGGGGCGAAAAACTGTTTTTT. Translated, it gives CASSRDRRGEKLFF. The complete variable domain, with remaining parts taken from reference TRBV7-2 and TRBJ1-4, reads GAGVSQSPSNKVTEKGKDVELRCDPISGHTALYWYRQSLGQGLEFLIYFQGNSAPDKSGLPSDRFSAERTGGSVSTLTIQRTQQEDSAVYLCASSRDRRGEKLFFGSGTQLSVL.

The chain employs TRBV11-1 and TRBJ2-1; D is ambiguous. Germline V gene data show CDR1 as SGHAT and CDR2 as FQDESV (reference sequence). CDR3 length: 15 residues. Trimming took off 1 base at V and 6 bases at J, with 13 bases between the two ends. Here the CDR3 DNA reads TGTGCCAGCAGCTTAGTGGGCTCGCACAGCAATGAGCAGTTCTTC. Protein product: CASSLVGSHSNEQFF.

V is TRBV6-5 and J is TRBJ1-4, with TRBD1 identical over 8 bases. This CDR3 contains 15 residues. The V segment lost 6 bases and the J segment 2 bases; nucleotides outside the gene matches: 5. Germline V gene sequence: CDR1 MNHEY, CDR2 SVGAGI. CDR3 nucleotides: TGTGCCAGCAGCGGGAGACAGGGGACTAATGAAAAACTGTTTTTT. Protein product: CASSGRQGTNEKLFF.

This chain links TRBV27 with TRBJ1-1; D gene ambiguous. CDR1 is MNHEY and CDR2 is SMNVEV in the germline V gene (reference sequence). The V end was cut by 6 bases, the J end by 8 bases, with 19 bases between. This CDR3 has 14 residues. The CDR3 nucleotides are TGTGCCAGCAGGTACAACCTTGGTTCTGCGGAAGCTTTCTTT. It yields the protein CASRYNLGSAEAFF.

This clone was seen only once. The J gene is TRBJ1-6, the V gene TRBV28; D is ambiguous. V was pared by 2 bases and J by 4 bases, with 18 bases between. The CDR3 has 18 residues. CDR1 is MDHEN and CDR2 is SYDVKM in the germline V gene. CDR3 in DNA: TGTGCCAGCAGTTTAGGGCCCGGCCGGGTAGGGTATAATTCACCCCTCCACTTT. Protein product: CASSLGPGRVGYNSPLHF. The variable domain in full, completed from reference TRBV28 and TRBJ1-6, reads DVKVTQSSRYLVKRTGEKVFLECVQDMDHENMFWYRQDPGLGLRLIYFSYDVKMKEKGDIPEGYSVSREKKERFSLILESASTNQTSMYLCASSLGPGRVGYNSPLHFGNGTRLTVT.

V is TRBV6-5 and J is TRBJ1-2; D is possibly TRBD1 (5 bases). This CDR3 has 16 amino acids. The V and J ends lost 4 bases and 6 bases respectively, with 21 bases between them. Germline CDR1 MNHEY, CDR2 SVGAGI. CDR3 coding DNA: TGTGCCAGCAGTTTTAAAGTAACCGGGACGAACGATGGCTACACCTTC. This encodes CASSFKVTGTNDGYTF.

The gene calls are TRBV7-9 and TRBJ1-2; tentatively, D is TRBD1 (6 bases). The CDR3 runs to 15 residues. From germline, CDR1 is SEHNR and CDR2 FQNEAQ (reference sequence). The ends were cut back, 5 bases at V and 3 bases at J, with 16 bases in the middle. CDR3 DNA sequence: TGTGCCAGCAGCAACGGACAGTTGCGGGACTATGGCTACACCTTC. Translating it yields CASSNGQLRDYGYTF. Using reference TRBV7-9 and TRBJ1-2 for the parts outside the CDR3, the full variable domain is DTGVSQNPRHKITKRGQNVTFRCDPISEHNRLYWYRQTLGQGPEFLTYFQNEAQLEKSRLLSDRFSAERPKGSFSTLEIQRTEQGDSAMYLCASSNGQLRDYGYTFGSGTRLTVV.

V and J are TRBV6-1 and TRBJ1-2, with 8 bases matching TRBD1. This CDR3 has 21 amino acids. The ends lost 0 bases at V and 1 base at J; junction bases unmatched: 19. Germline V gene data show CDR1 as MNHNS and CDR2 as SASEGT. CDR3 region: CASSEAIWGGRDRWINYGYTF. The CDR3 region has the DNA TGTGCCAGCAGTGAAGCGATTTGGGGGGGACGGGACAGGTGGATTAACTATGGCTACACCTTC.